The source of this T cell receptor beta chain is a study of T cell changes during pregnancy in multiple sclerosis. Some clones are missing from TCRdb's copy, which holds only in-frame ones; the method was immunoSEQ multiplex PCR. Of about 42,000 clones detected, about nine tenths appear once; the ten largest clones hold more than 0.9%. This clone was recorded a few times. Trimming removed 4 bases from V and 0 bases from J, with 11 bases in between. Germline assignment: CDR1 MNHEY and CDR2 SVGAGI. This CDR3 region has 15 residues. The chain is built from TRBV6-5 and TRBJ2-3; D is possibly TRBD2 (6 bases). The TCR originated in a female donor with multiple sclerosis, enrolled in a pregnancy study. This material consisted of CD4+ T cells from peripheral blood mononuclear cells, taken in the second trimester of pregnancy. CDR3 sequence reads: CASSSPGGSTDTQYF. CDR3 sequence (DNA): TGTGCCAGCAGTTCCCCAGGAGGGAGCACAGATACGCAGTATTTT.